This is a list of T cell receptor beta chains from one sample in a study of OX40 agonist ivuxolimab in advanced cancers. Data came from immunoSEQ multiplex PCR; TCRdb stores just in-frame clones and leaves some out. The table lists about 61,000 clones, around 87% of them singletons. The sample was CD4+ or CD8+ T cells sorted from blood, taken in a trial of the OX40 agonist ivuxolimab. Every receptor here comes from an adult with an advanced solid tumor such as melanoma, head and neck, liver or kidney cancer. The conserved cysteine and the conserved F or W are not part of the CDR3 here. Fields, in order: V gene, CDR3 length, J gene, CDR3 protein.

>TRBV5-1|11|TRBJ2-1
ASGGSLNNEQF
>TRBV6-5|13|TRBJ2-1
ASRDDRSSYNEQF
>TRBV7-9|12|TRBJ2-7
ASSAGGRVYEQY
>TRBV7-2|14|TRBJ2-2
ASRYRDRGLGGELF
>TRBV6-1|15|TRBJ1-2
ASSEGSREAVVYGYT
>TRBV5-1|14|TRBJ1-1
ASSLLLGVGNTEAF
>TRBV18|11|TRBJ1-4
ASFRATNEKLF
>TRBV21-1|14|TRBJ1-5
ASSKGGDRGSQPQH
>TRBV11-3|13|TRBJ2-1
ASSLGWTADNEQF
>TRBV6-5|11|TRBJ1-4
ASRGGRFEKLF
>TRBV19|12|TRBJ1-2
ASRKTGVIDGYT
>TRBV2|15|TRBJ2-1
ASSFSPTSGAFNEQF
>TRBV5-4|11|TRBJ1-2
ASSPDGNYGYT
>TRBV2|13|TRBJ2-2
ASKRQGIVPGELF
>TRBV5-4|13|TRBJ2-1
ASSLGTSGNNEQF
>TRBV18|11|TRBJ1-2
ASSLPGIGGYT
>TRBV14|12|TRBJ1-2
ASSQANANYGYT
>TRBV5-6|13|TRBJ1-6
ASSRGTVLDSPLH
>TRBV6-1|12|TRBJ2-3
ASSRATQGDTQY
>TRBV9|13|TRBJ1-4
ASRTGMATNEKLF
>TRBV7-9|12|TRBJ1-2
ASSRPDSLYGYT
>TRBV9|13|TRBJ2-3
ASSVDFGGTDTQY
>TRBV7-3|12|TRBJ1-6
ASSSTGENSPLH
>TRBV7-6|14|TRBJ1-6
ASSPGTGTVNSPLH
>TRBV15|16|TRBJ1-2
ATSRGTRGQGVGYGYT
>TRBV7-2|14|TRBJ1-1
ASSLVAGAGTTEAF
>TRBV6-5|12|TRBJ1-1
ASSYWSDRGEAF
>TRBV30|11|TRBJ1-5
AWSNRGGQPQH